The source of this T cell receptor (beta chain) is a study of tumor T cells in aggressive B-cell lymphoma. Germline V gene sequence: CDR1 MDHEN, CDR2 SYDVKM. V lost 8 bases to trimming and J lost 3 bases, with 17 bases between them. The CDR3 has 15 residues. Assay used: immunoSEQ multiplex PCR; TCRdb lists only in-frame clones, some missing. The data contain about 2,800 clones, approximately 90% of them singletons. This rearrangement joins TRBV28 to TRBJ2-1; TRBD1 is a possible D gene (6 bases). The TCR originated in an adult with diffuse large B cell lymphoma. Sequencing input: tumor tissue. The CDR3 region has the DNA TGTGCCAGCCTTCCCTTAGACAGGTTCTACAATGAGCAGTTCTTC. Its protein is CASLPLDRFYNEQFF.